This T cell receptor beta chain was identified during a study of blood T cell repertoires in COVID-19. On the study more broadly: Material from acute and convalescent COVID-19 was sourced from the United States, Italy and Spain. Sample material is recorded as cDNA or gDNA derived from T cells, B-cell-depleted T cells, or PBMCs.

Trimming shortened V by 1 base and J by 1 base, and 4 bases separated the two germline ends. This CDR3 region has 13 residues. The germline V gene encodes CDR1 SGHAT and CDR2 FQDESV (reference sequence). How the authors handled the data: Reference gene primers were amplified, and this amplification served to estimate nucleated cell counts. TCRdb's table, derived via immunoSEQ multiplex PCR, lists solely in-frame clones and lacks some. That table is the source of V, J and clone size, and D and trimming were worked out from the DNA. The sample holds around 210,000 clones, 70% to 90% seen once. V is TRBV11-1 and J is TRBJ1-1; no definite D call. Material for sequencing was peripheral blood. This receptor was taken from a man aged 50 to 59 with COVID-19, enrolled during active disease. The CDR3 sequence is CASSLGGNTEAFF. The DNA for the CDR3 is TGTGCCAGCAGCTTAGGAGGGAACACTGAAGCTTTCTTT.